The T cell receptor beta chain described here comes from a study of identical twins. Germline CDR1 and CDR2: LGHNA and YSLEER. CDR3 size: 18 residues. With V trimmed by 0 bases and J by 0 bases, 8 bases remained unmatched. Of note for this clonotype: As yet, its antigen is unknown.

TCRdb reprocessed the 5' RACE reads with MiXCR, giving one entry per CDR3 protein. Among about 430,000 distinct CDR3 sequences listed, around 20% were seen once. Whole-study results and caveats: Findings came from cross-sectional statistics, without long-term follow-up of donors. Invariant MAIT and iNKT cells may have partly biased zero-insertion analyses.

The donors were all healthy and Caucasian. The clonotype was recovered from a man aged 50-59 years in good health. The source material was naive T cells sorted from blood. The rearrangement links TRBV4-3 to TRBJ2-1, with 7 nucleotides matching TRBD2. DNA for the CDR3: TGCGCCAGCAGCCAAGATTTGCGGGAGCCCAGCTCCTACAATGAGCAGTTCTTC. This sequence encodes CASSQDLREPSSYNEQFF.